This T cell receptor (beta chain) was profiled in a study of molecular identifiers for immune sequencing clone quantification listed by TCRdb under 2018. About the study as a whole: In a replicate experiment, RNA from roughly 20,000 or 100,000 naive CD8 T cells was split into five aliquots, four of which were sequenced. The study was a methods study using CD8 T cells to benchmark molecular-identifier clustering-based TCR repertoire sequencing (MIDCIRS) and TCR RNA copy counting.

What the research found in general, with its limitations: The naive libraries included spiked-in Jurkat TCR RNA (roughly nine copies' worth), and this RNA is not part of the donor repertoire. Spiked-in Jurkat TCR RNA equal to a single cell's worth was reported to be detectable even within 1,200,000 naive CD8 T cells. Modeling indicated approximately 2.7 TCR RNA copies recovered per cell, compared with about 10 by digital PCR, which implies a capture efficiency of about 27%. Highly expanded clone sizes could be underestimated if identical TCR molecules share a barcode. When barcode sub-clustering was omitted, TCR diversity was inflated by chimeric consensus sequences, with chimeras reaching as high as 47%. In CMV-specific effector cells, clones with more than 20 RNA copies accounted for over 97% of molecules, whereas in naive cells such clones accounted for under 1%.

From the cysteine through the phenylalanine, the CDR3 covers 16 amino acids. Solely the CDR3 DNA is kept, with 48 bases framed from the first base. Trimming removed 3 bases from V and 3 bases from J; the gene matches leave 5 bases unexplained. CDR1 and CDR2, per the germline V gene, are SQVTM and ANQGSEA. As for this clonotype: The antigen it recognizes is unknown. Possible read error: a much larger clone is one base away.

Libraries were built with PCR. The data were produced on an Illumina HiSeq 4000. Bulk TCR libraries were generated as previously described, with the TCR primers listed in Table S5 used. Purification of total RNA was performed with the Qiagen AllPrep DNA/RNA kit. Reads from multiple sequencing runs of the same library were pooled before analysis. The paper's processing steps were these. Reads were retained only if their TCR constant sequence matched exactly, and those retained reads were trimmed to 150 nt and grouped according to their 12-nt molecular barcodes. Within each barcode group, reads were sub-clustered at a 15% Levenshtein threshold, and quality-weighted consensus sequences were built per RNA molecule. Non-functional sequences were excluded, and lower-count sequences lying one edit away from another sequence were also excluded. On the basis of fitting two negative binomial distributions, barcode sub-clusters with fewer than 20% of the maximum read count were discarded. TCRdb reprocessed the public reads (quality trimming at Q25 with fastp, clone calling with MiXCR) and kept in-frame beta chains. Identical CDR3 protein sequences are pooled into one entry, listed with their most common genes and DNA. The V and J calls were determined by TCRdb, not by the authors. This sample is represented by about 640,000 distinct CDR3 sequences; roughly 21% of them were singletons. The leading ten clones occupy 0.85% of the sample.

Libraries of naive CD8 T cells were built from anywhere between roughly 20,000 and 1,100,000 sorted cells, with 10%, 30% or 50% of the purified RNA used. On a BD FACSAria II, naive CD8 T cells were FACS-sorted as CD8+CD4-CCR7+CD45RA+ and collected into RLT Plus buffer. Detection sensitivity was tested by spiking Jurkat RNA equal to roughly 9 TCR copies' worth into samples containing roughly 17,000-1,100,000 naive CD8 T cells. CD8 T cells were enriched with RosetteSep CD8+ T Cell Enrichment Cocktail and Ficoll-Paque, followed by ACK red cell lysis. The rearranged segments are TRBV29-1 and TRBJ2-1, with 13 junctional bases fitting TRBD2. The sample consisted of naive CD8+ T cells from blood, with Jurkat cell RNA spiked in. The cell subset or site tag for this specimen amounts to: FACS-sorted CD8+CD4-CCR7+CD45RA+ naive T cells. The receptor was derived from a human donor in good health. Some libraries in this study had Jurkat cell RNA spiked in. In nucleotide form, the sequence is TGCAGCGTTGAGGGACTAGCGGGACTCTTCTACAATGAGCAGTTCTTC. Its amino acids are CSVEGLAGLFYNEQFF.